The clone carrying this T cell receptor (beta chain) was recorded a few times. The method was immunoSEQ multiplex PCR; TCRdb's version includes in-frame clones alone and lacks a portion of them. Of tens of thousands of clones in the sample, 70% to 90% were seen once. These data come from a study of blood T cell repertoires in COVID-19. Study as a whole: The United States, Italy and Spain supplied acute and convalescent COVID-19 samples. The cDNA or gDNA used as material had been derived from T cells, B-cell-depleted T cells, or PBMCs.

V was clipped by 5 bases and J by 5 bases; unmatched bases: 6. The germline V gene has CDR1 MDHEN and CDR2 SYDVKM. The length of the CDR3 is 14 residues. In Seattle, patients joined the study during active infection and were tracked longitudinally. The chain has TRBV28 and TRBJ2-7, with 10 bases identical to TRBD1. The source is a man in his sixties with COVID-19, enrolled during active disease. Sequenced input: peripheral blood. DNA of the CDR3: TGTGCCAGCAGTCCAGGGACAGGGGCGAACGAGCAGTACTTC. This translates into CASSPGTGANEQYF.